This T cell receptor (beta chain) was obtained from a study of T cell repertoires in cytomegalovirus infection. Study summary: Public signatures in TCR beta pointed to CMV infection and matching HLA type.

In its sample, this clonotype was seen many times. TCRdb reprocessed the reads with MiXCR, giving one entry per CDR3 protein. The sample has approximately 750,000 distinct CDR3 sequences; 35% are singletons. Sequenced: PBMCs. This receptor was obtained from a human donor in good health (CMV status not recorded). Some clones in this sample may be carry-over from other donors' samples.

CDR3 residues: CASRSRLSNYGYTF. CDR3 DNA: TGTGCCAGCAGGTCCAGACTGAGTAACTATGGCTACACCTTC. The chain employs TRBV12-3 or TRBV12-4 and TRBJ1-2, with D unclear. CDR3 length equals 14 residues. Trimming left V 6 bases short and J 1 base short, with 12 bases between.